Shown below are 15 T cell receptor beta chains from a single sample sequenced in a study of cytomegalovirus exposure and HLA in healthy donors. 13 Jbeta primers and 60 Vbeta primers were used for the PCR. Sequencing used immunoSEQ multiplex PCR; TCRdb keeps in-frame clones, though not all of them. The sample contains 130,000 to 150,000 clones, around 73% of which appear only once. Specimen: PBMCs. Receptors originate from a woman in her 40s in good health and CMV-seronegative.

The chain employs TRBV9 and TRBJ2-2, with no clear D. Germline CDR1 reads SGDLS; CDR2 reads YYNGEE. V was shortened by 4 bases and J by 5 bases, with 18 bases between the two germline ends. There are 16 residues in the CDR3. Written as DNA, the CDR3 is TGTGCCAGCAGCCCACGCGGCGATACGTGGACCGGGGAGCTGTTTTTT. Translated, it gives CASSPRGDTWTGELFF.

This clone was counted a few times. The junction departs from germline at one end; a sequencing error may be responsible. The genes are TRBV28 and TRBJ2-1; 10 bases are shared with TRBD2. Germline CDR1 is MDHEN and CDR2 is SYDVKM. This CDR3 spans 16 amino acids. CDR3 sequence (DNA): TGTGCCAGCAGTTTGATCGGACTAGCGGCCTCGGATGAGCAGCTCTTC. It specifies CASSLIGLAASDEQLF.

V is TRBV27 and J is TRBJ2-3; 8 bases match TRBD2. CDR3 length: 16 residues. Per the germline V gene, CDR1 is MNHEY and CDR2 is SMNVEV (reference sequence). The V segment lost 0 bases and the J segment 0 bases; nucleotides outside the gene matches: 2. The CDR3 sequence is CASSLSSGVSTDTQYF. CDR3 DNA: TGTGCCAGCAGTTTATCTAGCGGGGTTAGCACAGATACGCAGTATTTT.

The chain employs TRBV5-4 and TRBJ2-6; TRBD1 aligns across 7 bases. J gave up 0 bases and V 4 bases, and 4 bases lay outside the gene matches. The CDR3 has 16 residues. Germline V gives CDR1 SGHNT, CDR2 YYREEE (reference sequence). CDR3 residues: CASSGGQSSGANVLTF. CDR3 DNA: TGTGCCAGCAGCGGGGGACAGTCCTCTGGGGCCAACGTCCTGACTTTC.

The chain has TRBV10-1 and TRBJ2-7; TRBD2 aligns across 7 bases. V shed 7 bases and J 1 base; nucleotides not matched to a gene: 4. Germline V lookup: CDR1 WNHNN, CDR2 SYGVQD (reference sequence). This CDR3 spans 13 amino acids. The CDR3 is CASNRGVSYEQYV. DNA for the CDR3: TGCGCCAGCAATCGGGGGGTATCCTACGAGCAGTACGTC.

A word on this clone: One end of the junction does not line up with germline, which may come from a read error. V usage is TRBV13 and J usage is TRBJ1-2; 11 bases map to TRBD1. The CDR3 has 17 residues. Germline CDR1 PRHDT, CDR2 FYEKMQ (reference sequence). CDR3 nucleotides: TGTGCCAGCAGCGTAGGACAGGGGGCAAGAAATCTCTATGGCTACACCTTC. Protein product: CASSVGQGARNLYGYTF.

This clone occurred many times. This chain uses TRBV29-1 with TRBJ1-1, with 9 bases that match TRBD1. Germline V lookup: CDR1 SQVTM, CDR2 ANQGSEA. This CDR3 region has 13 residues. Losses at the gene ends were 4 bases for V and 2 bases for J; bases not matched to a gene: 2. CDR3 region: CSVGDRVNTEAFF. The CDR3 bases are TGCAGCGTTGGGGACAGGGTAAACACTGAAGCTTTCTTT.

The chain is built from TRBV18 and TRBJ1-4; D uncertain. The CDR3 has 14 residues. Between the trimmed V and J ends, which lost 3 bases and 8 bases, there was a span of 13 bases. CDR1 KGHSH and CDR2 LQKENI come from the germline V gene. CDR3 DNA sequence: TGTGCCAGCTCACCCCCCGGGGAGCGCGAAAAACTGTTTTTT. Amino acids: CASSPPGEREKLFF.

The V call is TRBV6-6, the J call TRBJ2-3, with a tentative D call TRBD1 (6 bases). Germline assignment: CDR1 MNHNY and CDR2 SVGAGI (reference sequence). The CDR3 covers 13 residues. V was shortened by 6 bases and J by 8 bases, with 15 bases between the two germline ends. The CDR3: CASSAGYRVTQYF. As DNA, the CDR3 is TGTGCCAGCAGCGCCGGATACAGGGTTACGCAGTATTTT.

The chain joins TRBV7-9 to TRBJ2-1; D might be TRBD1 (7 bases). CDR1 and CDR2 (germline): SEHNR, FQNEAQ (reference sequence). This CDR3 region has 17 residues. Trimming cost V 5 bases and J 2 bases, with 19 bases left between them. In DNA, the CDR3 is TGTGCCAGCAGCCCCGCACTGCGGGGACAGCCCTACAATGAGCAGTTCTTC. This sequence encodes CASSPALRGQPYNEQFF.

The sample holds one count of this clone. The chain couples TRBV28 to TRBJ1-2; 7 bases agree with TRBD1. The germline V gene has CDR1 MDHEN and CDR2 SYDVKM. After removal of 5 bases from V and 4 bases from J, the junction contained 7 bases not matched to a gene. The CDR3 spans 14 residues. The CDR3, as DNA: TGTGCCAGCAGTCTATCCGACAGGGTCTATGGCTACACCTTC. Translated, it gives CASSLSDRVYGYTF.

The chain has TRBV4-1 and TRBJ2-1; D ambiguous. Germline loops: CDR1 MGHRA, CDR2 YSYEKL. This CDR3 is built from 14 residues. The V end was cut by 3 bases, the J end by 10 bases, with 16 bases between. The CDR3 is CASSQLTRSWEQFF. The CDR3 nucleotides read TGCGCCAGCAGCCAGTTAACTCGGAGTTGGGAGCAGTTCTTC.

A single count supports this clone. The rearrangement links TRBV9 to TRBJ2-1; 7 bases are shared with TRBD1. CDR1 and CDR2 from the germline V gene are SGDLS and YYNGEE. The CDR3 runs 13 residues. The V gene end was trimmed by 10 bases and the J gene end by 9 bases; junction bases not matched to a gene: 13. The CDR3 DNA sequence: TGTGCCGCCTCCGGCCGACAGGGCCGTGAGCAGTTCTTC. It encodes CAASGRQGREQFF.

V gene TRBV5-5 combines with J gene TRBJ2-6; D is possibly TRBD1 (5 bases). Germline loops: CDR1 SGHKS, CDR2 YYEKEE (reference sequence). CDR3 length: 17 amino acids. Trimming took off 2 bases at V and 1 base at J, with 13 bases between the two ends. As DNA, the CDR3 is TGTGCCAGCAGCTTCATAGGGGTCCTTTCTGGGGCCAACGTCCTGACTTTC. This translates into CASSFIGVLSGANVLTF.

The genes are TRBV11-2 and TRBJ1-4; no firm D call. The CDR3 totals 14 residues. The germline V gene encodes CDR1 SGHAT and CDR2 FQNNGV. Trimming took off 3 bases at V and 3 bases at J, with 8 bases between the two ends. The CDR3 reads CASSLAGPNEKLFF. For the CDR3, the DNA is TGTGCCAGCAGCTTGGCGGGTCCTAATGAAAAACTGTTTTTT.